Following are 15 T cell receptor beta chains from one sample sequenced in a study of blood T cell repertoires in COVID-19 (dated by TCRdb to 2019 to 2021). Libraries were made using the immunoSEQ multiplex PCR assay. TCRdb obtained this table from immuneACCESS and retained in-frame rearrangements with V and J assigned. These tables miss some clones; where compared with another copy, unresolved V genes account for less than half of the shortfall, and the remainder is unexplained. This sample gives hundreds of thousands of clones in total; 88% of them show up just once. The ten biggest clones cover around 2.1% of the sample. Sequenced input: PBMCs or T cells enriched from blood (not recorded which). The receptors shown here come from a woman aged 40 to 55 with acute COVID-19.

The J gene is TRBJ2-2, the V gene TRBV5-1, with a weak D call TRBD2 (7 bases). The length of the CDR3 is 18 residues. V was clipped by 1 base and J by 5 bases, with 21 bases between them. Germline CDR1 reads SGHRS; CDR2 reads YFSETQ. CDR3 in amino acids: CASSLSGLGGGQTGELFF. As DNA, the CDR3 is TGCGCCAGCAGCTTGTCCGGTTTGGGGGGGGGCCAAACCGGGGAGCTGTTTTTT.

This clone was counted a single time. The chain is built from TRBV2 and TRBJ1-4; 9 bases are shared with TRBD1. Germline lookup yields CDR1 SNHLY and CDR2 FYNNEI. The J segment lost 5 bases and the V segment lost 7 bases, leaving 5 bases of the junction unmatched. This CDR3 region has 14 residues. In nucleotides, the CDR3 is TGTGCCAGCAAGCGGGACAGGGTCAATGAAAAACTGTTTTTT. Translation gives CASKRDRVNEKLFF.

The chain couples TRBV2 to TRBJ1-2; D is perhaps TRBD1 (6 bases). The CDR3 has 15 amino acids. Germline loops: CDR1 SNHLY, CDR2 FYNNEI. The ends were cut back, 6 bases at V and 7 bases at J, with 21 bases in the middle. The CDR3 protein is CASSYDRDIRGGYTF. The CDR3 region has the DNA TGTGCCAGCAGCTACGACCGGGACATTAGGGGTGGCTACACCTTC.

In this sample, this clone turned up once. CDR3 residues: CASSPNRQGTEAFF. The CDR3 coding sequence is TGTGCCAGCTCACCAAACCGACAGGGGACTGAAGCTTTCTTT. V gene TRBV18 combines with J gene TRBJ1-1; 8 nucleotides agree with TRBD1. CDR3 length equals 14 residues. V trimming: 2 bases; J trimming: 5 bases; junction bases outside the gene matches: 4. In germline, CDR1 is KGHSH, CDR2 LQKENI.

The J gene is TRBJ1-4, the V gene TRBV6-1; 7 nucleotides align to TRBD1. The CDR3 spans 15 residues. V shed 2 bases and J 8 bases; nucleotides not matched to a gene: 8. Germline lookup yields CDR1 MNHNS and CDR2 SASEGT. CDR3 in amino acids: CASSETDREYEKLFF. The CDR3, as DNA: TGTGCCAGCAGTGAAACAGACAGGGAATACGAAAAACTGTTTTTT.

The chain employs TRBV30 and TRBJ2-5; TRBD2 matches 8 bases. Trimming took 4 bases from V and 1 from J; bases not matched to a gene: 8. CDR1 is GTSNPN and CDR2 is SVGIG in the germline V gene (reference sequence). The CDR3 contains 15 residues. CDR3 in DNA: TGTGCCTGGACAACAGCTAGCGGGTCCCAAGAGACCCAGTACTTC. Translation: CAWTTASGSQETQYF.

The CDR3 DNA reads TGTGCCAGCAGTTACTCCCACAGGGAAGGTTCACCCCTCCACTTT. This translates into CASSYSHREGSPLHF. This chain joins TRBV6-5 and TRBJ1-6; a possible D gene is TRBD1 (6 bases). Germline V gene sequence: CDR1 MNHEY, CDR2 SVGAGI. The CDR3 extends over 15 amino acids. V lost 0 bases and J lost 9, with 12 bases in between.

This chain joins TRBV6-9 and TRBJ2-5; 8 positions match TRBD2. CDR3 length equals 15 residues. The ends lost 2 bases at V and 3 bases at J; junction bases unmatched: 5. Germline loops: CDR1 MNHGY, CDR2 SVAAGI. CDR3 coding DNA: TGTGCCAGCAGTTATCTCGGGGGGGGAAAAGAGACCCAGTACTTC. Its translation: CASSYLGGGKETQYF.

The chain uses TRBV27 and TRBJ1-1; 9 nucleotides agree with TRBD1. The CDR3 runs 15 residues. With 4 bases clipped from V and 2 bases from J, the junction kept 5 bases outside the gene matches. Germline V gene lookup returns CDR1 MNHEY and CDR2 SMNVEV (reference sequence). CDR3 protein: CASSSYRGPNTEAFF. In nucleotides, the CDR3 is TGTGCCAGCAGTTCCTACAGGGGGCCTAACACTGAAGCTTTCTTT.

CDR3 protein: CASSFWRSQGQGFTDTQYF. CDR3 sequence (DNA): TGCGCCAGCAGCTTTTGGAGATCCCAGGGACAGGGTTTTACAGATACGCAGTATTTT. The chain is built from TRBV5-1 and TRBJ2-3, with 9 positions matching TRBD1. V lost 2 bases to trimming and J lost 3 bases; unmatched junction nucleotides: 16. This CDR3 spans 19 amino acids. Germline V CDR1 and CDR2: SGHRS, YFSETQ.

This clone was recorded only once. V and J are TRBV29-1 and TRBJ2-1; 7 bases are shared with TRBD2. The CDR3 runs to 14 residues. The V gene's germline CDR1 is SQVTM and CDR2 ANQGSEA. V shed 4 bases, J shed 8 bases, and the junction held 11 bases outside the gene matches. The CDR3 bases are TGCAGCGTTGGAGGGGCTAGCGGAAGAGATGAGCAGTTCTTC. Amino acids: CSVGGASGRDEQFF.

The rearrangement links TRBV20-1 to TRBJ2-2, with D uncertain. The CDR3 extends over 14 amino acids. V gave up 3 bases and J gave up 0 bases, with 8 bases separating them. Per germline, CDR1 DFQATT and CDR2 SNEGSKA (reference sequence). CDR3 bases: TGCAGTGCTAGTATCAGTCCGAACACCGGGGAGCTGTTTTTT. It codes for CSASISPNTGELFF.

This clone was observed a few times. The CDR3 region has the DNA TGCGCCAGCAGCTTGGATGGGCCCTCCTATGGCTACACCTTC. This encodes CASSLDGPSYGYTF. This chain uses TRBV5-1 with TRBJ1-2; D is unclear. The ends were cut back, 0 bases at V and 4 bases at J, with 10 bases in the middle. CDR1 SGHRS and CDR2 YFSETQ come from the germline V gene. This CDR3 has 14 amino acids.

The V gene is TRBV6-5, the J gene TRBJ1-5, with D possibly matching TRBD1 (5 bases). The germline V gene has CDR1 MNHEY and CDR2 SVGAGI. Trimming left V 5 bases short and J 2 bases short, with 13 bases between. This CDR3 is 15 amino acids long. This chain's CDR3 is CASSIDRRGNQPQHF. In DNA form, the CDR3 reads TGTGCCAGCAGTATCGACAGACGGGGCAATCAGCCCCAGCATTTT.

In regard to this clone: At the DNA level, this CDR3 is encoded by other sequences in the same sample as well. The chain links TRBV3-1 (or the pseudogene TRBV3-2) to TRBJ1-2, with TRBD1 identical over 7 bases. Looked up from germline, CDR1 is LGHDT and CDR2 is YNNKEL (reference sequence). V was clipped by 1 base and J by 2 bases; unmatched bases: 4. The CDR3 totals 15 residues. CDR3 bases: TGTGCCAGCAGCCAAGGACAGGGACAGAACTATGGCTACACCTTC. It yields the protein CASSQGQGQNYGYTF.